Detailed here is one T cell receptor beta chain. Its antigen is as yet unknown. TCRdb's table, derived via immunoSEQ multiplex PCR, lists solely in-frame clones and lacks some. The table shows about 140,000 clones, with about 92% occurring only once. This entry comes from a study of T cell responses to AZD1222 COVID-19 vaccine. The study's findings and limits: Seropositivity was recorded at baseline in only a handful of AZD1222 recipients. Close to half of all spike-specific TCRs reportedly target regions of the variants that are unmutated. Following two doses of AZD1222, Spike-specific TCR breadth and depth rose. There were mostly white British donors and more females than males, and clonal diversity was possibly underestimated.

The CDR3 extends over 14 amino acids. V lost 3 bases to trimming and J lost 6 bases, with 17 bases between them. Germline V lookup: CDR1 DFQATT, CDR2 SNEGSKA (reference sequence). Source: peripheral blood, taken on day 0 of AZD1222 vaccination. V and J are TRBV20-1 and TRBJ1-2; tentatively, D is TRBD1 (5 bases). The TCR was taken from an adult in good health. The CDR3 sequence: CSASVAGVGDGYTF. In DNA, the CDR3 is TGCAGTGCTAGTGTGGCCGGAGTGGGGGATGGCTACACCTTC.